The clone carrying this T cell receptor (beta chain) was seen a single time. Its specificity is unknown. The record originates from a study of cytomegalovirus exposure and HLA in healthy donors. The donors gave bone marrow, and they were healthy. Amplification used 60 Vbeta primers and 13 Jbeta primers. As processed by the authors: A later analysis counted 80 million or so unique TCR beta chains, about 11 million shared. Repertoires were generated with immunoSEQ multiplex PCR, while TCRdb's copy carries only in-frame clones and drops some. That table supplies the V and J calls and clone size; D and trimming were determined from the DNA. The sample shows 150,000 to 200,000 clones, about three quarters of them seen only once. CDR1 is GTSNPN, CDR2 SVGIG, per germline (reference sequence). After removal of 4 bases from V and 5 bases from J, the junction contained 4 bases not matched to a gene. The CDR3 totals 14 residues.

Study-wide results and limits: Within a later analysis, the majority of CMV-associated TCR beta chains appeared HLA-restricted. Later analysis revealed greater clonal expansion in HLA-associated TCR beta chains than in equally common others.

This clonotype was obtained from a man aged 45-65 years in good health and CMV-seropositive. The sequenced sample consisted of PBMCs. This rearrangement joins TRBV30 to TRBJ2-3; TRBD2 matches 12 bases. The CDR3 sequence is CAWNPSGGGDTQYF. CDR3 sequence (DNA): TGTGCCTGGAATCCTAGCGGGGGGGGAGATACGCAGTATTTT.